This T cell receptor beta chain comes out of a study of read filtering for tumor transcriptome and immune sequencing. At the level of the study: Mean patient age was around 66 years, range about 45 to 90; 17 male, over twelve female.

The library was built from 400 ng RNA with molecular barcoded adaptors for alpha/delta and beta/gamma chains. A single record per CDR3 protein comes from TCRdb applying MiXCR to the reads. The table records fewer than 30,000 distinct CDR3 sequences, about 22% of them present only once. This clonotype came up many times. Its target is unknown. Germline trimming cut 5 bases from V and 5 bases from J; bases unmatched to any gene: 2. The CDR3 contains 13 residues. Study-wide points: Dropping single-read clonotypes raised IR-seq and RNA-seq shared-clonotype correlation.

The sequence was collected from a donor aged 40 or older with multiple myeloma. Sequencing was carried out using a population of CD138-negative cells sorted from bone marrow. The V call is TRBV12-3 or TRBV12-4, the J call TRBJ1-5, with 8 bases fitting TRBD1. Here the CDR3 reads CASSMTGDQPQHF. The CDR3, as DNA: TGTGCCAGCAGTATGACAGGGGATCAGCCCCAGCATTTT.